This section outlines one T cell receptor beta chain sequence together with its context. TCRdb keeps only in-frame clones here, not all; method: immunoSEQ multiplex PCR. Among under 20,000 clones, around 69% were seen once, and the ten largest hold 18%. This sample was taken from a study of sequential checkpoint blockade in melanoma. Treatment noted: randomized to nivolumab then ipilimumab (arm A) or the reverse (arm B). No patient had prior DNA-damaging chemotherapy. This CDR3 has 15 residues. The ends were cut back, 1 base at V and 3 bases at J, with 13 bases in the middle. Germline CDR1 and CDR2: SGHAT and FQNNGV.

The receptor was derived from a human donor with melanoma. The genes are TRBV11-2 and TRBJ2-7; possible D gene TRBD2, 5 bases. The sequences come from CD8+ T cells sorted from blood (inferred from file names), collected from a patient given nivolumab and ipilimumab in sequence. This CDR3 reads CASSLGGPGFYEQYF. CDR3 sequence (DNA): TGTGCCAGCAGCTTAGGAGGACCGGGATTCTACGAGCAGTACTTC.